A single sample gave rise to the 17 T cell receptor beta chains below, sequenced in a study of T cells after yellow fever vaccination. TCRdb redid the calling of the 5' RACE reads with MiXCR, one entry per CDR3 protein. Of approximately 580,000 distinct CDR3 sequences detected, about 15% appear once; the ten largest clones hold 15% to 20%. The source material was PBMCs, sampled about 5 days after the first yellow fever vaccination. These receptors were collected from a man aged 18 to 29 who received the YFV17D yellow fever vaccine.

This clonotype was seen repeatedly, ten times or more. This rearrangement joins TRBV18 to TRBJ1-6; D unclear. This CDR3 comprises 14 residues. Germline V lookup: CDR1 KGHSH, CDR2 LQKENI. Trimming shortened V by 6 bases and J by 7 bases, and 13 bases separated the two germline ends. DNA for the CDR3: TGTGCCAGCTCGAGTGCGTCTACCAATTCACCCCTCCACTTT. This encodes CASSSASTNSPLHF.

This clonotype was observed at least ten times. The rearrangement joins TRBV28 to TRBJ1-2; maybe TRBD1 (6 bases). The CDR3 length is 14 residues. CDR1 is MDHEN, CDR2 SYDVKM, per germline. V lost 6 bases to trimming and J lost 5 bases, with 16 bases between them. The CDR3 DNA is TGTGCCAGCAGATATATGGGGACACTTTATGGCTACACCTTC. It yields the protein CASRYMGTLYGYTF.

This clonotype turned up a few times. This chain uses TRBV7-6 with TRBJ2-7, with 9 bases aligning to TRBD2. V was clipped by 5 bases and J by 1 base; unmatched bases: 12. CDR3 length: 17 residues. CDR1 is SGHVS, CDR2 FNYEAQ, per germline. CDR3 region: CASSPGAGGALSYEQYF. Written as DNA, the CDR3 is TGTGCCAGCAGCCCTGGTGCGGGGGGGGCACTTTCCTACGAGCAGTACTTC.

This clonotype was detected a few times. The chain carries TRBV12-3 or TRBV12-4 and TRBJ1-5, with TRBD1 identical over 9 bases. The ends lost 5 bases at V and 4 bases at J; junction bases unmatched: 6. The CDR3 is made up of 15 amino acids. For the CDR3, the DNA is TGTGCCAGCAGTAACGAGACAGGGGGTAATCAGCCCCAGCATTTT. As protein: CASSNETGGNQPQHF.

This clonotype was picked up a small number of times. The rearrangement uses TRBV2 and TRBJ2-5; 10 bases match TRBD2. The CDR3 extends over 15 amino acids. Germline V gene lookup returns CDR1 SNHLY and CDR2 FYNNEI. V dropped 8 bases and J dropped 6; count of bases not matched to a gene: 12. This CDR3 is CASQRSSGGGKTQYF. CDR3 nucleotides: TGTGCCAGCCAACGGTCTAGCGGGGGCGGGAAGACCCAGTACTTC.

The chain carries TRBV7-3 and TRBJ2-3, with D perhaps TRBD2 (5 bases). The length of the CDR3 is 13 residues. V was trimmed by 5 bases and J by 4 bases, leaving 10 bases between them. The germline CDR1 and CDR2 sequences are SGHTA and FQGTGA. In nucleotides, the CDR3 is TGTGCCAGCAGCGAGCTAGCCCCAGATACGCAGTATTTT. It is translated as CASSELAPDTQYF.

The chain recombines TRBV12-3 or TRBV12-4 with TRBJ2-2; TRBD1 agrees at 8 bases. The CDR3 extends over 16 amino acids. J was trimmed by 8 bases and V by 8 bases; bases with no gene match: 16. CDR3 sequence: CASFAPDRVMIGELFF. For the CDR3, the DNA is TGTGCCAGCTTCGCCCCGGACAGGGTCATGATTGGGGAGCTGTTTTTT.

The CDR3 DNA follows: TGTGCCAGCAGTGAAATGCGGACAGGGAACACTGAAGCTTTCTTT. Protein product: CASSEMRTGNTEAFF. The gene calls are TRBV2 and TRBJ1-1, with TRBD1 identical over 7 bases. Trimming took 2 bases from V and 1 from J; bases not matched to a gene: 4. The CDR3 sequence is 15 residues long. Germline V gives CDR1 SNHLY, CDR2 FYNNEI.

The chain combines TRBV27 with TRBJ2-3; 8 nucleotides align to TRBD2. This CDR3 has 16 residues. Trimming removed 2 bases from V and 4 bases from J; junction bases left unmatched: 8. The germline V gene encodes CDR1 MNHEY and CDR2 SMNVEV (reference sequence). The CDR3 DNA is TGTGCCAGCAGTTTAGTGGGCGGGGGGCATGCAGATACGCAGTATTTT. Protein sequence: CASSLVGGGHADTQYF.

This clonotype was found a few times. The chain links TRBV21-1 to TRBJ2-5; the DNA was not used to check the table's D call, TRBD1. TRBV21-1 is described as a pseudogene. The length of the CDR3 is 17 residues. This chain's CDR3 is CASSKAGPGLACETQYF. DNA for the CDR3: TGTGCCAGCAGCAAAGCAGGGCCAGGGCTGGCTTGTGAGACCCAGTACTTC.

Many counts were recorded for this clonotype. The V gene is TRBV7-9, the J gene TRBJ2-5, with D uncertain. Trimming removed 2 bases from V and 5 bases from J, with 9 bases in between. CDR1 is SEHNR, CDR2 FQNEAQ, per germline (reference sequence). This CDR3 is 13 amino acids long. The CDR3 bases are TGTGCCAGCAGCTTATCGGGTGCGGAGACCCAGTACTTC. Translated, it gives CASSLSGAETQYF.

This clonotype has just a few counts. The chain is built from TRBV5-1 and TRBJ1-2, with unresolved D. Trimming stripped 0 bases from V and 6 bases from J, with 12 bases between. This CDR3 has 14 amino acids. Germline V gene sequence: CDR1 SGHRS, CDR2 YFSETQ. This CDR3 reads CASSLGQQTDGYTF. Written as DNA, the CDR3 is TGCGCCAGCAGCTTGGGCCAGCAAACCGATGGCTACACCTTC.

CDR3 sequence reads: CSARGGPTSYEQYV. DNA for the CDR3: TGCAGTGCTAGAGGGGGACCTACGTCCTACGAGCAGTACGTC. The rearrangement uses TRBV20-1 and TRBJ2-7, with D tentatively TRBD1 or TRBD2 (5 bases each). CDR1 is DFQATT and CDR2 is SNEGSKA in the germline V gene (reference sequence). The CDR3 extends over 14 amino acids. Trimming cost V 1 base and J 1 base, with 11 bases left between them.

In its sample, this clonotype was seen a few times. V is TRBV11-2 and J is TRBJ1-1; D ambiguous. The CDR3 runs 14 residues. Germline assignment: CDR1 SGHAT and CDR2 FQNNGV. Deletions cut 4 bases from V and 3 bases from J, with 12 bases between. The CDR3 nucleotides read TGTGCCAGCAGCTCCCGGACCGTATACACTGAAGCTTTCTTT. This gives the protein CASSSRTVYTEAFF.

This clonotype was recorded many times. The chain couples TRBV12-3 or TRBV12-4 to TRBJ1-1; D not certain. CDR3 length equals 12 residues. V gave up 10 bases and J gave up 4 bases, with 13 bases separating them. The CDR3 region has the DNA TGTGCCACCCACCGAGGGAGCACTGAAGCTTTCTTT. It translates to CATHRGSTEAFF.

V usage is TRBV19 and J usage is TRBJ1-1; no firm D call. The germline gives CDR1 LNHDA, CDR2 SQIVND (reference sequence). The CDR3 extends over 11 amino acids. Trimming took 5 bases from V and 6 from J, leaving 7 bases between them. The CDR3 nucleotides are TGTGCCAGTAGTCATAGGGCTGAAGCTTTCTTT. Its protein product is CASSHRAEAFF. Looking up the rest from reference TRBV19 and TRBJ1-1 gives the full variable domain: DGGITQSPKYLFRKEGQNVTLSCEQNLNHDAMYWYRQDPGQGLRLIYYSQIVNDFQKGDIAEGYSVSREKKESFPLTVTSAQKNPTAFYLCASSHRAEAFFGQGTRLTVV.

The V gene is TRBV25-1, the J gene TRBJ2-7; tentative D call: TRBD1 (6 bases). The CDR3 has 13 amino acids. Trimming shortened V by 6 bases and J by 1 base, and 10 bases separated the two germline ends. The V gene's germline CDR1 is MGHDK and CDR2 SYGVNS. In nucleotides, the CDR3 is TGTGCCAGCAGCCCGACAGGTTCCTACGAGCAGTACGTC. Translated: CASSPTGSYEQYV.